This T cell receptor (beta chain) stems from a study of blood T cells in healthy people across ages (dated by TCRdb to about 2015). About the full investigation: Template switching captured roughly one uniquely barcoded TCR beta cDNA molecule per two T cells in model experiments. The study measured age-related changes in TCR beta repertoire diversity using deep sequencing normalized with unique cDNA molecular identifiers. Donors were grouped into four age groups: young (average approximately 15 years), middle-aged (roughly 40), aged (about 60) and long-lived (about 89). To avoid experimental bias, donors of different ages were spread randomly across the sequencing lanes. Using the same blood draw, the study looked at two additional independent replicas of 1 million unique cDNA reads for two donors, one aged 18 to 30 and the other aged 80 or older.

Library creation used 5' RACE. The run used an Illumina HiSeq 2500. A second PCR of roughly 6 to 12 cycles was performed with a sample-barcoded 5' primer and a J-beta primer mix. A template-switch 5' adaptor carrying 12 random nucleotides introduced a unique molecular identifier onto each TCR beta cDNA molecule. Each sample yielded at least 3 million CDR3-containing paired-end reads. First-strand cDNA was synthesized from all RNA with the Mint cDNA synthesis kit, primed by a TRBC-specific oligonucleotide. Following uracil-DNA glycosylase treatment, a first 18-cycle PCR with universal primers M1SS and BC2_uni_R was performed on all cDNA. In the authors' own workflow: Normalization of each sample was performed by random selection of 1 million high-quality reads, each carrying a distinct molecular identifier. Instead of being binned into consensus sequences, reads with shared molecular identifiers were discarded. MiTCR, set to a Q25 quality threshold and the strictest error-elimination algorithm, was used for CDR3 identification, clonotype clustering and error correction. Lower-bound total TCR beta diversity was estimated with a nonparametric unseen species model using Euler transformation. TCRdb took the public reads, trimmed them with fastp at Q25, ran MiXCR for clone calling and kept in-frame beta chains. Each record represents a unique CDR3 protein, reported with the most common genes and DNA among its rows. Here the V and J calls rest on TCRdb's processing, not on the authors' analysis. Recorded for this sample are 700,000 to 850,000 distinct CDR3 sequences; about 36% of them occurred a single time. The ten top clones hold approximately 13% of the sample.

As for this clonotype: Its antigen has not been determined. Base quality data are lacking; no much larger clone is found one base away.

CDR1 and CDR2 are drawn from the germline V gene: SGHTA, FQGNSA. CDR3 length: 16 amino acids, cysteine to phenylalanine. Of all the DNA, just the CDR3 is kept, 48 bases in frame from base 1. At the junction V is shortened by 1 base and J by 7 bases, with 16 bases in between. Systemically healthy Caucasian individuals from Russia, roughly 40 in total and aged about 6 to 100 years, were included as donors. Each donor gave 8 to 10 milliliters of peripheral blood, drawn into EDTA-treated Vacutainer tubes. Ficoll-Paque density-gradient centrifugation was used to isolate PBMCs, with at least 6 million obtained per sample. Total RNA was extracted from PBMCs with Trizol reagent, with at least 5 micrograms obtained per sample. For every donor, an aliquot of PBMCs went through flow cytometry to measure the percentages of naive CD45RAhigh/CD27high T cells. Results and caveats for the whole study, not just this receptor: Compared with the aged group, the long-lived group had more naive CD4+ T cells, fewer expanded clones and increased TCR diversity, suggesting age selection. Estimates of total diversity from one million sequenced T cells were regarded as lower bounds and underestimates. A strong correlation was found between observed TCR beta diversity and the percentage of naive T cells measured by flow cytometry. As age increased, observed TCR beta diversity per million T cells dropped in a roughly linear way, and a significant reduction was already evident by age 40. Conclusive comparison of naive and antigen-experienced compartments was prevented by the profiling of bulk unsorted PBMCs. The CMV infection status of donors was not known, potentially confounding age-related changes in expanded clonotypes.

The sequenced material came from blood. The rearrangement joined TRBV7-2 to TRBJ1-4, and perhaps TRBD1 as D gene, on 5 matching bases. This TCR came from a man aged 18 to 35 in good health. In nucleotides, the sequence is TGTGCCAGCAGCTTAGGGGCGGGGACGCGGATTGAAAAACTGTTTTTT. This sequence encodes CASSLGAGTRIEKLFF.